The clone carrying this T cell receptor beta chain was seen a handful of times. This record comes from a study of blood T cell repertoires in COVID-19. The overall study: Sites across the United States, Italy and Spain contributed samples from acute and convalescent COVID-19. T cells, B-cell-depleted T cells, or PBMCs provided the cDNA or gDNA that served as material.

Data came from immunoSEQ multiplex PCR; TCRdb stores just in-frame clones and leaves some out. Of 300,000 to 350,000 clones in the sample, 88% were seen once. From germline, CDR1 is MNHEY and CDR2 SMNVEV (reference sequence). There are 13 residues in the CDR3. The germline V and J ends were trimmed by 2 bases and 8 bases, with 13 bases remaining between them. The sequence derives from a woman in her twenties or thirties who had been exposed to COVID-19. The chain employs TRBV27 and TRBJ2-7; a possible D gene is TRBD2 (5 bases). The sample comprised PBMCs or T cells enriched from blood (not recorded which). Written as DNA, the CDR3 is TGTGCCAGCAGTTTAAGGTCGGGGTTACAGCAGTACTTC. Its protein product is CASSLRSGLQQYF.